Each of the 10 T cell receptor beta chains below was sequenced from the same sample in a study of OX40 agonist ivuxolimab in advanced cancers. Assay used: immunoSEQ multiplex PCR; TCRdb lists only in-frame clones, some missing. The sample lists 75,000 to 90,000 clones; 85% to 95% were seen once. The material was CD4+ or CD8+ T cells sorted from blood, obtained in a trial of the OX40 agonist ivuxolimab. The source of these receptors is an adult with an advanced solid tumor such as melanoma, head and neck, liver or kidney cancer.

The chain joins TRBV11-3 to TRBJ2-5; TRBD1 is a possible D gene (5 bases). V lost 5 bases, J lost 3 bases, and 10 bases lay in between. CDR1 SGHNT and CDR2 YENEEA come from the germline V gene. The CDR3 extends over 13 amino acids. The CDR3 is CASSPGLEETQYF. CDR3 bases: TGTGCCAGCAGCCCAGGGTTGGAAGAGACCCAGTACTTC.

The rearrangement links TRBV5-1 to TRBJ2-2, with D perhaps matching TRBD2 (6 bases). In germline, CDR1 is SGHRS, CDR2 YFSETQ. The CDR3 is 17 amino acids. V was clipped by 5 bases and J by 0 bases, with 17 bases between them. The CDR3 DNA is TGCGCCAGCAGTGAGCCCCTAGCGATTACGAACACCGGGGAGCTGTTTTTT. Translation gives CASSEPLAITNTGELFF. Full variable domain (outside the CDR3, taken from reference TRBV5-1 and TRBJ2-2): KAGVTQTPRYLIKTRGQQVTLSCSPISGHRSVSWYQQTPGQGLQFLFEYFSETQRNKGNFPGRFSGRQFSNSRSEMNVSTLELGDSALYLCASSEPLAITNTGELFFGEGSRLTVL.

This chain connects TRBV5-1 to TRBJ2-3; a weak D match, TRBD2 (5 bases). This CDR3 has 14 residues. Trimming stripped 3 bases from V and 1 base from J, with 9 bases between. Germline lookup yields CDR1 SGHRS and CDR2 YFSETQ. CDR3 sequence: CASSSGSGTDTQYF. The CDR3 DNA follows: TGCGCCAGCAGCTCGGGGTCGGGCACAGATACGCAGTATTTT.

The V and J genes are TRBV4-2 and TRBJ2-1, with D perhaps TRBD2 (7 bases). V dropped 0 bases and J dropped 2 bases, with 11 bases sitting between them. CDR1 is LGHNA and CDR2 is YNFKEQ in the germline V gene. This CDR3 spans 16 amino acids. The CDR3 bases are TGTGCCAGCAGCCAAGATCTGGGGGGGCCCTACAATGAGCAGTTCTTC. Translated: CASSQDLGGPYNEQFF.

This chain connects TRBV18 to TRBJ1-1; D may be TRBD1 (5 bases). Trimming shortened V by 3 bases and J by 5 bases, and 13 bases separated the two germline ends. CDR3 length: 14 amino acids. CDR1 is KGHSH and CDR2 is LQKENI in the germline V gene. The CDR3 loop reads CASSPPGGETEAFF. The CDR3 nucleotides are TGTGCCAGCTCACCTCCGGGGGGTGAAACTGAAGCTTTCTTT. Full variable domain (rest looked up from reference TRBV18 and TRBJ1-1): NAGVMQNPRHLVRRRGQEARLRCSPMKGHSHVYWYRQLPEEGLKFMVYLQKENIIDESGMPKERFSAEFPKEGPSILRIQQVVRGDSAAYFCASSPPGGETEAFFGQGTRLTVV.

The chain is built from TRBV7-8 and TRBJ2-7, with unresolved D. The germline V gene encodes CDR1 SGHVS and CDR2 FQNEAQ. This CDR3 is built from 13 residues. Trimming cost V 2 bases and J 6 bases, with 11 bases left between them. CDR3 bases: TGTGCCAGCAGCTTACAACGGGTGGGCGAGCAGTACTTC. Translating gives CASSLQRVGEQYF.

The genes are TRBV5-1 and TRBJ1-6, with D maybe TRBD1 (6 bases). In germline, CDR1 is SGHRS, CDR2 YFSETQ. The CDR3 contains 16 residues. V was pared by 2 bases and J by 9 bases, with 18 bases between. The CDR3 coding sequence is TGCGCCAGCAGCTTTGAGGGGGGCAGGGGTTCTTCACCCCTCCACTTT. Encoded protein: CASSFEGGRGSSPLHF.

V usage is TRBV6-4 and J usage is TRBJ2-2; no firm D call. Germline lookup yields CDR1 MRHNA and CDR2 SNTAGT. The length of the CDR3 is 13 residues. Trimming left V 5 bases short and J 5 bases short, with 9 bases between. The CDR3 here is CASSSEATGELFF. CDR3 DNA sequence: TGTGCCAGCAGTTCGGAAGCTACCGGGGAGCTGTTTTTT.

The chain joins TRBV4-2 to TRBJ1-2; 9 nucleotides align to TRBD1. The trim removed 1 base at V and 1 base at J, leaving 7 bases unmatched. Looked up from germline, CDR1 is LGHNA and CDR2 is YNFKEQ. The CDR3 extends over 17 amino acids. The CDR3 DNA follows: TGTGCCAGCAGCCAAGGACAGGGGGACCGTTTTAACTATGGCTACACCTTC. This gives the protein CASSQGQGDRFNYGYTF.

This chain joins TRBV18 and TRBJ2-3; weak D call: TRBD2 (5 bases). Per the germline V gene, CDR1 is KGHSH and CDR2 is LQKENI. The CDR3 has 15 amino acids. V lost 6 bases to trimming and J lost 0 bases, with 13 bases between them. CDR3: CASSGGGRSTDTQYF. In DNA form, the CDR3 reads TGTGCCAGCTCCGGAGGCGGCCGTAGCACAGATACGCAGTATTTT.